The 18 T cell receptor beta chains below all came from one sample that was sequenced in a study of blood T cell repertoires in COVID-19 (TCRdb year 2020). The library relied on the immunoSEQ multiplex PCR assay. TCRdb retrieved this table from immuneACCESS and kept in-frame rearrangements only. Not all clones are present; in checked studies, unresolved V genes account for under half, and no reason is known for the remainder. This sample is represented by 90,000 to 130,000 clones; roughly 85% of them were singletons. Approximately 1.5% of the sample rests with the top ten. The source material was peripheral blood. Receptors were obtained from a middle-aged man with acute or convalescent COVID-19.

The rearrangement links TRBV5-8 to TRBJ2-3, with D maybe TRBD1 (7 bases). V lost 2 bases to trimming and J lost 4 bases, with 14 bases between them. Germline CDR1 and CDR2: SGHTS and YDEGEE. This CDR3 is built from 15 residues. The CDR3, as DNA: TGTGCCAGCAGCTTTAGGAGGGGGCACGCAGATACGCAGTATTTT. Translation gives CASSFRRGHADTQYF.

The chain's CDR3 is CASSRGPSYEQYF. The CDR3 DNA reads as TGTGCCAGCAGCCGGGGCCCCTCCTACGAGCAGTACTTC. The chain is built from TRBV3-1 (or the pseudogene TRBV3-2) and TRBJ2-7, with D maybe TRBD1 (5 bases). The CDR3 covers 13 residues. Trimming shortened V by 4 bases and J by 0 bases, and 7 bases separated the two germline ends. The germline V gene has CDR1 LGHDT and CDR2 YNNKEL (reference sequence).

The chain employs TRBV28 and TRBJ1-5; 11 bases map to TRBD1. Germline-derived CDR1 and CDR2 are MDHEN and SYDVKM. V dropped 4 bases and J dropped 1; count of bases not matched to a gene: 6. The CDR3 length is 17 residues. DNA for the CDR3: TGTGCCAGCAGTTCGGGACAGGGGGTAAGGAGCAATCAGCCCCAGCATTTT. Translating gives CASSSGQGVRSNQPQHF.

The chain links TRBV7-8 to TRBJ1-2; 9 bases map to TRBD1. Trimming at V came to 0 bases and at J to 4 bases, leaving 6 bases not matched to a gene. CDR3 length: 16 residues. CDR1 is SGHVS, CDR2 FQNEAQ, per germline. The CDR3 loop is CASSLAGQGDLYGYTF. DNA of the CDR3: TGTGCCAGCAGCTTAGCGGGACAGGGTGATCTCTATGGCTACACCTTC.

The rearrangement uses TRBV30 and TRBJ2-3; 7 bases align to TRBD2. This CDR3 has 15 amino acids. Per the germline V gene, CDR1 is GTSNPN and CDR2 is SVGIG (reference sequence). After removal of 3 bases from V and 5 bases from J, the junction contained 11 bases not matched to a gene. In DNA, the CDR3 is TGTGCCTGGAGCCACGGACTAGGGAAGGGAGATACGCAGTATTTT. Protein product: CAWSHGLGKGDTQYF.

This clone appeared a single time. An end of the junction does not agree with germline; a read error may underlie this. The chain joins TRBV7-7 to TRBJ2-1, with 12 bases aligning to TRBD2. The germline V gene encodes CDR1 SSHAT and CDR2 FNYEAQ (reference sequence). The CDR3 contains 15 residues. CDR3 loop: CASSFRGLAGNEQFF. In nucleotides, the CDR3 is TGTGCTAGCAGCTTCCGGGGACTAGCGGGTAATGAGCAGTTCTTC.

CDR3 bases: TGTGCCAGCAGCCTCCGGTCAGGCTATGGCTACACCTTC. The encoded protein is CASSLRSGYGYTF. The chain combines TRBV9 with TRBJ1-2; D ambiguous. Germline V gives CDR1 SGDLS, CDR2 YYNGEE. Trimming shortened V by 4 bases and J by 4 bases, and 11 bases separated the two germline ends. CDR3 length: 13 amino acids.

The chain recombines TRBV3-1 (or the pseudogene TRBV3-2) with TRBJ1-3; D is undetermined. CDR3 length: 15 residues. The germline V gene encodes CDR1 LGHDT and CDR2 YNNKEL (reference sequence). V dropped 0 bases and J dropped 4 bases, with 10 bases sitting between them. The CDR3: CASSQDRAAGNTIYF. For the CDR3, the DNA is TGTGCCAGCAGCCAAGATCGCGCGGCAGGAAACACCATATATTTT.

The rearrangement links TRBV7-9 to TRBJ2-7; the match to TRBD2 covers 8 bases. The CDR3 spans 17 residues. Germline V gives CDR1 SEHNR, CDR2 FQNEAQ (reference sequence). With V trimmed by 6 bases and J by 0 bases, 13 bases remained unmatched. The CDR3 DNA reads TGTGCCAGCAGTCGACAAGGCCAGCGGGAGTACTCCTACGAGCAGTACTTC. This translates into CASSRQGQREYSYEQYF.

The J gene is TRBJ2-3, the V gene TRBV7-2, with a possible D match to TRBD2 (6 bases). Trimming shortened V by 11 bases and J by 2 bases, and 14 bases separated the two germline ends. Germline V gives CDR1 SGHTA, CDR2 FQGNSA. The CDR3 covers 13 residues. The CDR3 DNA sequence: TGTGCCGGAGGGATCGGACCCACAGATACGCAGTATTTT. The encoded protein is CAGGIGPTDTQYF.

The CDR3 nucleotides are TGCAGTGCTAGTGAGCGGTCGAGCTCCTACAATGAGCAGTTCTTC. Its translation is CSASERSSSYNEQFF. This chain links TRBV20-1 with TRBJ2-1, with a tentative D call TRBD2 (5 bases). Germline V gene data show CDR1 as DFQATT and CDR2 as SNEGSKA (reference sequence). The CDR3 totals 15 residues. Trimming stripped 3 bases from V and 0 bases from J, with 12 bases between.

The chain links TRBV18 to TRBJ2-7, with a weak D call TRBD1 (6 bases). This CDR3 has 13 amino acids. Germline lookup yields CDR1 KGHSH and CDR2 LQKENI. V lost 3 bases to trimming and J lost 3 bases, with 9 bases between them. In DNA, the CDR3 is TGTGCCAGCTCACCGTCACAGGGCTACGAGCAGTACTTC. Translation: CASSPSQGYEQYF. Full variable domain (missing parts from reference TRBV18 and TRBJ2-7): NAGVMQNPRHLVRRRGQEARLRCSPMKGHSHVYWYRQLPEEGLKFMVYLQKENIIDESGMPKERFSAEFPKEGPSILRIQQVVRGDSAAYFCASSPSQGYEQYFGPGTRLTVT.

The V and J genes are TRBV12-3 or TRBV12-4 and TRBJ1-2, with D unresolved. The CDR3 runs to 10 residues. The V end was cut by 5 bases, the J end by 7 bases, with 5 bases between. In DNA, the CDR3 is TGTGCCAGCAGTCCAGGTGGCTACACCTTC. This codes for CASSPGGYTF.

In DNA, the CDR3 is TGTGCCAGCAGGGGGACTAGCGGGAGGGATGAGCAGTTCTTC. This translates into CASRGTSGRDEQFF. The J gene is TRBJ2-1, the V gene TRBV3-1 (or the pseudogene TRBV3-2); 16 bases are shared with TRBD2. V was pared by 6 bases and J by 8 bases, with 1 base of the junction left unmatched. The CDR3 loop spans 14 amino acids. Per the germline V gene, CDR1 is LGHDT and CDR2 is YNNKEL (reference sequence).

In its sample, this clone was seen a few times. This chain's CDR3 is CASSPKQGPNQPQHF. The DNA for the CDR3 is TGTGCCAGCAGCCCCAAACAGGGTCCTAATCAGCCCCAGCATTTT. The rearrangement joins TRBV7-3 to TRBJ1-5; D possibly corresponds to TRBD1 (6 bases). The CDR3 is made up of 15 amino acids. V was trimmed by 5 bases and J by 4 bases, leaving 15 bases between them. CDR1 SGHTA and CDR2 FQGTGA come from the germline V gene.

The rearrangement uses TRBV7-8 and TRBJ1-2; 8 nucleotides agree with TRBD1. The length of the CDR3 is 14 residues. CDR1 and CDR2 (germline): SGHVS, FQNEAQ. J was trimmed by 3 bases and V by 7 bases; bases with no gene match: 7. The CDR3 bases are TGTGCCAGCACTTTCGGACAGGGACACTATGGCTACACCTTC. This sequence encodes CASTFGQGHYGYTF.

This chain uses TRBV6-5 with TRBJ2-2; a weak D match, TRBD1 (6 bases). CDR3 size: 16 residues. Germline assignment: CDR1 MNHEY and CDR2 SVGAGI. V was trimmed by 4 bases and J by 5 bases, leaving 17 bases between them. The CDR3, as DNA: TGTGCCAGCAGTTCCCGGACCAGAAGGGGGACCGGGGAGCTGTTTTTT. The encoded protein is CASSSRTRRGTGELFF.

V gene TRBV11-1 combines with J gene TRBJ2-3; no clear D gene. The V end lost 1 base, the J end lost 0 bases, and 5 bases lay between the germline ends. Germline CDR1 reads SGHAT; CDR2 reads FQDESV (reference sequence). The CDR3 has 14 amino acids. CDR3 coding DNA: TGTGCCAGCAGCTTAGGGGCTAGCACAGATACGCAGTATTTT. As protein: CASSLGASTDTQYF.